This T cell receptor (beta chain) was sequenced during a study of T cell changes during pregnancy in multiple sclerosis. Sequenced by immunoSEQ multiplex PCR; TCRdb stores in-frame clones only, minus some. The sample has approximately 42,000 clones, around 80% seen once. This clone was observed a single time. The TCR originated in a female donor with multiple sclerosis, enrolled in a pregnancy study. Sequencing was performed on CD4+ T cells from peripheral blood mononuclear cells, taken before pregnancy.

In DNA, the CDR3 is TGTGCCAGCAGACCCAACCGGGGGGGTAACTATGGCTACACCTTC. Translated, it gives CASRPNRGGNYGYTF. The V call is TRBV7-9, the J call TRBJ1-2, with D tentatively TRBD1 (5 bases). Germline CDR1 reads SEHNR; CDR2 reads FQNEAQ (reference sequence). V dropped 6 bases and J dropped 1 base, with 15 bases sitting between them. This CDR3 is built from 15 residues.